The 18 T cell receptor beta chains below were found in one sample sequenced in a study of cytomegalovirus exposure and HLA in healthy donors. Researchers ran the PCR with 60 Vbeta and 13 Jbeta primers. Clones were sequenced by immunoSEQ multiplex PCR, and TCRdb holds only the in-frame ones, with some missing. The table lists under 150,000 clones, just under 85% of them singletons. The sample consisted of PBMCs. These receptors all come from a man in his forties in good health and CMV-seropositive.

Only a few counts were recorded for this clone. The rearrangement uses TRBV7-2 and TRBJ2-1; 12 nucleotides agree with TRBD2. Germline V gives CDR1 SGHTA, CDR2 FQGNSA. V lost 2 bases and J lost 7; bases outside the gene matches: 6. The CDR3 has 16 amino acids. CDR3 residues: CASSLNLAGGQNEQFF. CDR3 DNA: TGTGCCAGCAGCTTAAACCTAGCGGGGGGGCAGAATGAGCAGTTCTTC.

The CDR3 loop is CASSASGAPYNEQFF. The CDR3 bases are TGTGCCAGCAGCGCTAGCGGGGCCCCCTACAATGAGCAGTTCTTC. The chain joins TRBV9 to TRBJ2-1, with 9 bases fitting TRBD2. CDR3 length: 15 residues. Trimming at V came to 3 bases and at J to 2 bases, leaving 3 bases not matched to a gene. Germline CDR1 reads SGDLS; CDR2 reads YYNGEE.

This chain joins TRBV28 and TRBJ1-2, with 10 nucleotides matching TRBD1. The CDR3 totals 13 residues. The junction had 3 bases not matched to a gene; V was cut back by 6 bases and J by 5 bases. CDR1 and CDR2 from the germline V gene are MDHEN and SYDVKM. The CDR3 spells CASRPGQGYGYTF. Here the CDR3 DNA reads TGTGCCAGCAGACCGGGACAGGGGTATGGCTACACCTTC.

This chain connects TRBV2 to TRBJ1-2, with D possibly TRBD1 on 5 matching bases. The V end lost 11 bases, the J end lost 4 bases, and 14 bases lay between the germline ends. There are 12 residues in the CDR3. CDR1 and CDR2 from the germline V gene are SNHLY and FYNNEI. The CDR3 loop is CAERGGSYGYTF. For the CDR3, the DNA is TGTGCCGAGCGGGGGGGAAGCTATGGCTACACCTTC.

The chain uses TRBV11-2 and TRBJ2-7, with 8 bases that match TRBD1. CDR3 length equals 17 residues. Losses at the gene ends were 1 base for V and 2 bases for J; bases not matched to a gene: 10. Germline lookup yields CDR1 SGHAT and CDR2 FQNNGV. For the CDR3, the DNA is TGTGCCAGCAGCTTAGGTTGGGGCAGGGGGCGTCCCTACGAGCAGTACTTC. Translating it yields CASSLGWGRGRPYEQYF.

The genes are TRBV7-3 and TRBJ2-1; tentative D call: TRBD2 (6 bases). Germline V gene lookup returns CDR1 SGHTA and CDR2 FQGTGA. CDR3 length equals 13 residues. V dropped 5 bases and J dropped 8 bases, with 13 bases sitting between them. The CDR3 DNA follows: TGTGCCAGCAGCACGACTAGTTTCGATGAGCAGTTCTTC. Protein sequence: CASSTTSFDEQFF. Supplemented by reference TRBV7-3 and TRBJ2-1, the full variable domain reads GAGVSQTPSNKVTEKGKYVELRCDPISGHTALYWYRQSLGQGPEFLIYFQGTGAADDSGLPNDRFFAVRPEGSVSTLKIQRTERGDSAVYLCASSTTSFDEQFFGPGTRLTVL.

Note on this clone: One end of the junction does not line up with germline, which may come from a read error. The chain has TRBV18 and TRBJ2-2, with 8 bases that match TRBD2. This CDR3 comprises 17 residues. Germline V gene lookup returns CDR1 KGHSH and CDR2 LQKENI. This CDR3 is CASPPDSYGGGTGELFF. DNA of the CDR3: TGTGCCAGCCCACCCGACTCCTACGGGGGGGGCACCGGGGAGCTGTTTTTT.

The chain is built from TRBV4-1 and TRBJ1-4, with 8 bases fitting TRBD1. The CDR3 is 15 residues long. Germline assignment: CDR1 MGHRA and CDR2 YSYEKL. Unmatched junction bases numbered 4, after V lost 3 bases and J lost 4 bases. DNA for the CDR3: TGCGCCAGCAGCCAGGGGGGACAGGTTAATGAAAAACTGTTTTTT. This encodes CASSQGGQVNEKLFF.

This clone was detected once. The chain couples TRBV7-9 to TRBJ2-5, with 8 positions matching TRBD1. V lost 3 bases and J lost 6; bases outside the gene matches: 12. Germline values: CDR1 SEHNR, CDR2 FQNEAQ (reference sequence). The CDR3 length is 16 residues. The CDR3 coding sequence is TGTGCCAGCAGCTTTACAGGACAGGGTAAAAAGAAGACCCAGTACTTC. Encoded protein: CASSFTGQGKKKTQYF.

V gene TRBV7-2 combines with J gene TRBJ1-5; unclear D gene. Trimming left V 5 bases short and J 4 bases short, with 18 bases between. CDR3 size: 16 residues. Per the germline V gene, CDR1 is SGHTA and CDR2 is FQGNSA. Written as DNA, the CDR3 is TGTGCCAGCAGCCCCCCCACAGATAAAACTAATCAGCCCCAGCATTTT. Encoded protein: CASSPPTDKTNQPQHF.

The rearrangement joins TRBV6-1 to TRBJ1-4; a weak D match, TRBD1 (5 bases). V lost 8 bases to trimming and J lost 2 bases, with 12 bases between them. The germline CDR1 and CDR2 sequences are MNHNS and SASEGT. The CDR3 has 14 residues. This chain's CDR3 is CASLMGGTNEKLFF. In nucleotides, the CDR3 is TGTGCCAGCCTGATGGGGGGTACTAATGAAAAACTGTTTTTT.

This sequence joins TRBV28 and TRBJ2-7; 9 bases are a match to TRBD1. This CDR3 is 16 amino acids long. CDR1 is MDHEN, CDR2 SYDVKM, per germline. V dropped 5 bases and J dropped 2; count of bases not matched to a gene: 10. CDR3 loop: CASSPLKQGATYEQYF. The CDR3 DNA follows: TGTGCCAGCAGTCCCCTCAAACAGGGGGCCACCTACGAGCAGTACTTC. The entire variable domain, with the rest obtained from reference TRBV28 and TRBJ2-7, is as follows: DVKVTQSSRYLVKRTGEKVFLECVQDMDHENMFWYRQDPGLGLRLIYFSYDVKMKEKGDIPEGYSVSREKKERFSLILESASTNQTSMYLCASSPLKQGATYEQYFGPGTRLTVT.

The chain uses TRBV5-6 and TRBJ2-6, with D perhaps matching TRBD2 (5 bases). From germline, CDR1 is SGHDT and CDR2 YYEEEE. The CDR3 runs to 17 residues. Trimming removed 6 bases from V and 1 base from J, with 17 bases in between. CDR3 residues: CASNRRRMGSGANVLTF. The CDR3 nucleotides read TGTGCCAGCAACCGGAGGAGAATGGGGTCTGGGGCCAACGTCCTGACTTTC. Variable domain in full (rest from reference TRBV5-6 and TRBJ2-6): DAGVTQSPTHLIKTRGQQVTLRCSPKSGHDTVSWYQQALGQGPQFIFQYYEEEERQRGNFPDRFSGHQFPNYSSELNVNALLLGDSALYLCASNRRRMGSGANVLTFGAGSRLTVL.

The CDR3 loop is CASTPLSEQFF. DNA for the CDR3: TGTGCCAGCACCCCCTTGAGCGAGCAGTTCTTC. This chain links TRBV7-8 with TRBJ2-1; unclear D gene. The CDR3 sequence is 11 residues long. Germline V CDR1 and CDR2: SGHVS, FQNEAQ. Trimming took 7 bases from V and 10 from J, leaving 11 bases between them.

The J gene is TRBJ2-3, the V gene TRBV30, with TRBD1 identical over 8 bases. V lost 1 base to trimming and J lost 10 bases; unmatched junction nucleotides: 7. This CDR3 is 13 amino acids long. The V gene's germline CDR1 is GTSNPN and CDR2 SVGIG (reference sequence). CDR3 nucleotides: TGTGCCTGGAGTGGGCAGGGGGCCTTCTCGCAGTATTTT. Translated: CAWSGQGAFSQYF.

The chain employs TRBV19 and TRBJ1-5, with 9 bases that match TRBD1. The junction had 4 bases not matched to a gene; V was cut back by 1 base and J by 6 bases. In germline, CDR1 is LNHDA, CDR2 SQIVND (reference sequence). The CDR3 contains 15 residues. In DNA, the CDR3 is TGTGCCAGTAGTATAGTAGGACAGGGGTCTCAGCCCCAGCATTTT. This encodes CASSIVGQGSQPQHF.

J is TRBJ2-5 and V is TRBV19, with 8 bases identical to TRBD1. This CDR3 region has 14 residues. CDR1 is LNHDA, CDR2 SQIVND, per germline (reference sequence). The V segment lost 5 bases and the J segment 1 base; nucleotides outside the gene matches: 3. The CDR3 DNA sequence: TGTGCCAGTAGTCGGACAGGGACCCAAGAGACCCAGTACTTC. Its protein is CASSRTGTQETQYF.

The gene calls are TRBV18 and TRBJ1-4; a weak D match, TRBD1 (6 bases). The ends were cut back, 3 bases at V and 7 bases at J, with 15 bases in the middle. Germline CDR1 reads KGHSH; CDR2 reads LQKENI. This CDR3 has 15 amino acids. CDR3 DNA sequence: TGTGCCAGCTCACCGTGGGGGGGCGTCGGTGAAAAACTGTTTTTT. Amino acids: CASSPWGGVGEKLFF.